This TCR beta chain was identified during a study of cytomegalovirus exposure and HLA in healthy donors. In the study overall: The approximately 710 first-cohort repertoires and the 120 or so validation repertoires shared the same platform, a later analysis reported. Study results and limitations: Confirmation was obtained in vitro that a few CMV-associated chains are specific for CMV antigens. Researchers counted around 150 TCR beta chains as cytomegalovirus-associated.

The CDR3 is 18 residues long. V lost 8 bases to trimming and J lost 1 base; unmatched junction nucleotides: 16. Germline V lookup: CDR1 SEHNR, CDR2 FQNEAQ (reference sequence). TCRdb keeps only in-frame clones here, not all; method: immunoSEQ multiplex PCR. The sample has some 120,000 clones, 94% seen once. As to this clone: Its antigen is currently unknown.

The chain combines TRBV7-9 with TRBJ1-3; TRBD1 agrees at 8 bases. The source is a woman aged 18-30 years in good health and CMV-seronegative. Sample: PBMCs. The CDR3 loop reads CASVETGEVRGSGNTIYF. The CDR3, as DNA: TGTGCCAGCGTTGAGACAGGGGAAGTTCGCGGGTCTGGAAACACCATATATTTT.